These T cell receptor beta chains were read from a single sample in a study of T cells in narcolepsy. Libraries were prepared by immunoSEQ multiplex PCR; TCRdb keeps only in-frame clonotypes and omits some of them. The table has around 18,000 clones, approximately 77% seen once; the top ten hold 11% to 15%. Material for sequencing was CD45RA- memory CD8+ T cells from PBMCs. Source of these receptors: a human donor with narcolepsy. The CDR3 runs from the conserved cysteine through the conserved F or W. A D gene is named only where the DNA matches it firmly. Expanded clones get a size class; other rows say once, few or many, or leave the size out.

size: medium-sized; J: TRBJ2-7; V: TRBV7-3; D: .; DNA: TGTGCCAGCAGTCTTTACAATTCCTACGAGCAGTACTTC; CDR3: CASSLYNSYEQYF
size: .; J: TRBJ1-1; V: TRBV5-1; D: TRBD1; DNA: TGCGCCAGCAGCGCAGGGGGATCCGACACTGAAGCTTTCTTT; CDR3: CASSAGGSDTEAFF
size: few; J: TRBJ2-1; V: TRBV11-2; D: TRBD2; DNA: TGTGCCAGCAGCTTAGATCAGGATATAGCGGGAGGGCTCAATGAGCAGTTCTTC; CDR3: CASSLDQDIAGGLNEQFF
size: few; J: TRBJ2-7; V: TRBV6-6; D: TRBD1; DNA: TGTGCCAGCAGTCATACCCGACAGGGGAGGTACGAGCAGTACTTC; CDR3: CASSHTRQGRYEQYF
size: once; J: TRBJ2-7; V: TRBV6-1; D: TRBD2; DNA: TGTGCCAGCAGTGAGGGACTATCCTACGAGCAGTACTTC; CDR3: CASSEGLSYEQYF
size: .; J: TRBJ2-7; V: TRBV12-2; D: .; DNA: TGTGCAAGTCGCTCAGCAGAGGCCAGGGCGTCCCGAGGCGAGCAGTACTTC; CDR3: CASRSAEARASRGEQYF
size: once; J: TRBJ2-1; V: TRBV4-2; D: TRBD2; DNA: TGTGCCAGCAGCCAAGATAGAGGTAGCGGGGTGTACAATGAGCAGTTCTTC; CDR3: CASSQDRGSGVYNEQFF
size: .; J: TRBJ1-1; V: TRBV27; D: .; DNA: TGTGCCAGCAGTTTATTGAGGGGTCGGGTCACTGAAGCTTTCTTT; CDR3: CASSLLRGRVTEAFF
size: .; J: TRBJ2-7; V: TRBV4-1; D: TRBD2; DNA: TGCGCCAGCAGCCAAGAGGGAGGGAGGGCCCACTACGAGCAGTACTTC; CDR3: CASSQEGGRAHYEQYF
size: .; J: TRBJ1-5; V: TRBV7-8; D: TRBD1; DNA: TGTGCCAGCAGCCCCATTAGCGTGGGGACAGGGGTATTGCATTTT; CDR3: CASSPISVGTGVLHF
size: once; J: TRBJ2-5; V: TRBV9; D: .; DNA: TGTGCCAGCAGCGTAGGTGGCGGACAAGAGACCCAGTACTTC; CDR3: CASSVGGGQETQYF
size: .; J: TRBJ1-4; V: TRBV9; D: TRBD1; DNA: TGTGCCAGCAGCGTAGGGACAGGGGGCACTAATGAAAAACTGTTTTTT; CDR3: CASSVGTGGTNEKLFF
size: .; J: TRBJ1-2; V: TRBV7-9; D: TRBD1; DNA: TGTGCCAGCAGCTTAGAACAGGGGCGAGGGGCCTATGGCTACACCTTC; CDR3: CASSLEQGRGAYGYTF
size: few; J: TRBJ1-2; V: TRBV13; D: TRBD1; DNA: TGTGCCAGCAGCACGGGACAGGGATATGGCTACACCTTC; CDR3: CASSTGQGYGYTF
size: .; J: TRBJ2-5; V: TRBV27; D: TRBD2; DNA: TGTGCCAGCAGTCCCCTAGCGGGGGCCCAAGAGACCCAGTACTTC; CDR3: CASSPLAGAQETQYF
size: .; J: TRBJ2-5; V: TRBV23-1; D: .; DNA: TGCGCCAGCAGTCAATCTAGGGACATTACCCTACAGCAGTACTTC; CDR3: CASSQSRDITLQQYF
size: .; J: TRBJ2-1; V: TRBV18; D: TRBD2; DNA: TGTGCCAGCTCACAATACAGACAGACTAGCGGGGGTAGCTCCTACAATGAGCAGTTCTTC; CDR3: CASSQYRQTSGGSSYNEQFF
size: .; J: TRBJ1-1; V: TRBV27; D: TRBD1; DNA: TGTGCCAGCAGGTACAGGGGGCAACGGAACACTGAAGCTTTCTTT; CDR3: CASRYRGQRNTEAFF
size: .; J: TRBJ2-1; V: TRBV5-6; D: TRBD2; DNA: TGTGCCAGCAGCAGCGGGACGCCCAATGAGCAGTTCTTC; CDR3: CASSSGTPNEQFF
size: .; J: TRBJ2-3; V: TRBV6-6; D: TRBD2; DNA: TGTGCCAGCAGCGGGACTAGTTCAGCAACAGATACGCAGTATTTT; CDR3: CASSGTSSATDTQYF
size: .; J: TRBJ2-1; V: TRBV6-5; D: .; DNA: TGTGCCAGCAGCCTGGCAGCGAACTCCTACAATGAGCAGTTCTTC; CDR3: CASSLAANSYNEQFF
size: .; J: TRBJ2-7; V: TRBV6-1; D: TRBD2; DNA: TGTGCCAGCAGTCCCCGAGGTAGCGGGAGAAACGAGCAGTACTTC; CDR3: CASSPRGSGRNEQYF
size: .; J: TRBJ2-2; V: TRBV7-9; D: .; DNA: TGTGCCAGCAGCCACCTGTCCGGGGCCGGGGAGCTGTTTTTT; CDR3: CASSHLSGAGELFF
size: few; J: TRBJ1-1; V: TRBV5-6; D: .; DNA: TGTGCCAGCAGCCTCGGACGGTCTGAAGCTTTCTTT; CDR3: CASSLGRSEAFF
size: .; J: TRBJ1-6; V: TRBV19; D: .; DNA: TGTGCCAGTAGTTGGCCAGGAATCTCACCCCTCCACTTT; CDR3: CASSWPGISPLHF
size: .; J: TRBJ2-3; V: TRBV2; D: TRBD1; DNA: TGTGCCACCACAGGGGGTACAGATACGCAGTATTTT; CDR3: CATTGGTDTQYF
size: .; J: TRBJ2-7; V: TRBV7-9; D: .; DNA: TGTGCCAGCAGCCTTTCTGACGAGCAGTACTTC; CDR3: CASSLSDEQYF
size: few; J: TRBJ1-6; V: TRBV7-6; D: TRBD1; DNA: TGTGCCAGCACTGAGGGGGCTTTGTCACCCCTCCACTTT; CDR3: CASTEGALSPLHF
size: .; J: TRBJ2-1; V: TRBV15; D: TRBD2; DNA: TGTGCCACCAGCATTAGGGCTAGCGGGCCATACAATGAGCAGTTCTTC; CDR3: CATSIRASGPYNEQFF
size: .; J: TRBJ2-5; V: TRBV9; D: TRBD1; DNA: TGTGCCAGCAGCGAATGGGACAGGGAGACCCAGTACTTC; CDR3: CASSEWDRETQYF
size: few; J: TRBJ1-2; V: TRBV9; D: .; DNA: TGTGCCAGCAGCCCCCATGGGACGGGGGATGGCTACACCTTC; CDR3: CASSPHGTGDGYTF
size: large; J: TRBJ1-1; V: TRBV27; D: TRBD1; DNA: TGTGCCAGCAGTTTATGGGGGGACAGGAACACTGAAGCTTTCTTT; CDR3: CASSLWGDRNTEAFF
size: .; J: TRBJ2-1; V: TRBV7-9; D: .; DNA: TGTGCCAGCAGCCCCTACCTGGGGGCCGCCTACAATGAGCAGTTCTTC; CDR3: CASSPYLGAAYNEQFF
size: .; J: TRBJ2-7; V: TRBV29-1; D: TRBD1; DNA: TGCAGCGTTGAGCGGTGGACAGGAGCAACCTACGAGCAGTACTTC; CDR3: CSVERWTGATYEQYF
size: .; J: TRBJ2-7; V: TRBV30; D: .; DNA: TGTGCCTGGAGTGTACTTAGCGAGCCCTACAAGCAGTACTTC; CDR3: CAWSVLSEPYKQYF
size: .; J: TRBJ1-5; V: TRBV19; D: .; DNA: TGTGCCAGTAGACCGGCTCAGGGAAGCAATCAGCCCCAGCATTTT; CDR3: CASRPAQGSNQPQHF